This T cell receptor beta chain was identified in a study of T cell responses to AZD1222 COVID-19 vaccine. The study, taken as a whole, reports: Along spike, vaccine-associated CD4 TCRs were found throughout, with dominance at 160-218 and 743-854. Repertoire collection took place solely once the T cell response had peaked. Seropositive at baseline were only a handful of AZD1222 recipients.

In the case of this clone: Its antigen remains unidentified.

CDR3 length: 14 amino acids. V was cut by 7 bases and J by 4 bases, with 16 bases left in between. The germline V gene encodes CDR1 MDHEN and CDR2 SYDVKM. The method was immunoSEQ multiplex PCR; TCRdb's version includes in-frame clones alone and lacks a portion of them. The sample consists of some 170,000 clones, 85% to 90% of them appearing once. This specimen consisted of peripheral blood, obtained 28 days after the second dose of the MenACWY control vaccine. This TCR was sampled from an adult who received the MenACWY meningococcal vaccine as a control. The V gene is TRBV28, the J gene TRBJ1-1; D gene ambiguous. The CDR3 reads CASNPLRAGTEAFF. The CDR3 region has the DNA TGTGCCAGCAATCCTCTCCGGGCGGGCACTGAAGCTTTCTTT.